The sequence of this TCR beta chain was determined in a study of T cell responses to AZD1222 COVID-19 vaccine (dated by TCRdb to the early 2020s). About the study as a whole: TCR sequencing covered fewer than 250 trial participants: around 210 given two doses of AZD1222 and approximately 26 given two doses of MenACWY control vaccine. Enrollment into the trials was organized by age into subgroups of 18-55, 56-69 and 70-plus years, and those subgroups contained roughly 150, 30 and 60 TCR-sequenced participants, respectively. What the study reported, not specific to this receptor: Nearly half of unique spike-specific TCRs reportedly recognized epitopes outside regions mutated in the B.1.351 and B.1.1.7 variants. Most participants were white British and females outnumbered males, and the authors suggested that clonal diversity may have been underestimated. The whole spike protein was spanned by vaccine-associated CD4 TCRs, and dominant responses were seen in regions 160-218 and 743-854. The 56-69-year group was small, and its depth increase did not reach significance, likely because of low power. Because no samples from the day 14 peak response were available, repertoires could be characterized only after the peak T cell response. Conclusions about previously exposed vaccinees are limited because only five to seven AZD1222 recipients were SARS-CoV-2 seropositive at baseline. After two AZD1222 doses, spike-specific TCR breadth and depth were significantly higher than at day 0 and than in MenACWY recipients.

This sample's time point label indicates: about 28 days (+/-7) after the second vaccine dose. AZD1222 recipients whose second dose came at about 4 weeks and those whose second dose came at about 12 weeks were combined into one group, since spike-specific TCR depth and breadth did not differ between the two schedules. Vaccinee samples were obtained from the UK trials COV001 and COV002, which included a single-blind randomized controlled phase 2/3 trial of AZD1222 (ChAdOx1 nCoV-19) in healthy adults. For TCRbeta chain sequencing, PBMC samples from trial participants were taken at day 0 and at day 28 after the second dose. Regarding this clone: Its antigen specificity is not known. Per-nucleotide qualities are absent, and no much larger clonotype sits a single base away.

The CDR3 regions of human TCRbeta chains were analyzed by immunosequencing. Per the authors' processing: TCRs in the repertoires were matched against a reference library of SARS-CoV-2-specific TCRs that had been generated with the MIRA antigen-specificity platform. Breadth was defined as the fraction of unique TCRs that were SARS-CoV-2-associated, and depth was defined as the fraction of total T cells that were SARS-CoV-2-associated. Using the MIRA data, each spike-specific TCR was assigned both to the spike region to which the TCR was reactive and to a CD4 or CD8 class. Log10-transformed breadth and depth values were compared by one-way ANOVA with Sidak's multiple comparisons tests. TCRdb took over this immuneACCESS table, retaining in-frame rearrangements with V and J assigned. Such tables are incomplete; in checked studies, under half of the missing clones stem from an unresolved V gene, and the remainder is unexplained. V, J and clone size were drawn from that table, and D and trimming were deduced from the DNA. Across this sample there are approximately 120,000 clones, with around 83% seen only once. The ten largest clones add up to about 4.3% of the sample.

The receptor was isolated from an adult who received the AZD1222 COVID-19 vaccine. Sample: peripheral blood, taken 28 days after the second AZD1222 dose.

The bases read TGTGCCAGCAGCCCTGACAGGGCCACAGATACGCAGTATTTT. It is translated as CASSPDRATDTQYF. The sequence links TRBV4-2 to TRBJ2-3, with 7 bases matching TRBD1. Ends trimmed: V by 4 bases, J by 2 bases; bases unmatched to a gene: 3. From the cysteine up to the phenylalanine, the CDR3 has a length of 14 residues. Only the CDR3 DNA stays, 42 bases, in frame from base 1. From the germline V gene, CDR1 is LGHNA and CDR2 is YNFKEQ.